The subject of this entry is one T cell receptor (beta chain). This sample is drawn from a study of blood T cell repertoires in COVID-19. Turning to the study itself: Whether acute or convalescent, the COVID-19 samples came from the United States, Italy and Spain. From T cells, B-cell-depleted T cells, or PBMCs came the material, which was cDNA or gDNA.

CDR1 and CDR2 from the germline V gene are SEHNR and FQNEAQ (reference sequence). This CDR3 spans 13 amino acids. Trimming left V 7 bases short and J 7 bases short, with 14 bases between. Authors' processing steps: The authors estimated nucleated cell counts from reference gene primer amplification. Only in-frame clones appear in the TCRdb table, and some are missing; sequencing was by immunoSEQ multiplex PCR. Clone size and V and J calls were adopted from that table, with D and trimming inferred from the DNA. Of approximately 51,000 clones in the sample, 70% to 90% are singletons; the top ten hold approximately 15%.

Sequencing used peripheral blood. The V gene is TRBV7-9, the J gene TRBJ2-1, with TRBD2 as a possible D gene (5 bases). The TCR comes from a human donor in a cohort sampled during active COVID-19. CDR3 loop: CASTTVTRNEQFF. The CDR3 nucleotides read TGTGCCAGCACAACCGTCACTAGAAATGAGCAGTTCTTC.